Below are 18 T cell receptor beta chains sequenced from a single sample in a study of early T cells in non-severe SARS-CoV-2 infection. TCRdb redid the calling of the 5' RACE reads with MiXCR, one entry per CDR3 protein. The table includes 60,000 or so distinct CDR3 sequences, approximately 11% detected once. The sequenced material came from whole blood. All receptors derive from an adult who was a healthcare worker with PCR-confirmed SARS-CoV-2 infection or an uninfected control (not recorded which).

CDR3 region: CASSPQTGGAGDQYF. CDR3 coding DNA: TGTGCCAGCAGCCCCCAGACAGGGGGAGCTGGGGACCAGTACTTC. The chain links TRBV7-2 to TRBJ2-5, with TRBD1 matching over 9 bases. Germline CDR1 reads SGHTA; CDR2 reads FQGNSA. The CDR3 contains 15 residues. V gave up 5 bases and J gave up 10 bases; unmatched junction bases: 14. Complete variable domain (other parts from reference TRBV7-2 and TRBJ2-5): GAGVSQSPSNKVTEKGKDVELRCDPISGHTALYWYRQSLGQGLEFLIYFQGNSAPDKSGLPSDRFSAERTGGSVSTLTIQRTQQEDSAVYLCASSPQTGGAGDQYFGPGTRLLVL.

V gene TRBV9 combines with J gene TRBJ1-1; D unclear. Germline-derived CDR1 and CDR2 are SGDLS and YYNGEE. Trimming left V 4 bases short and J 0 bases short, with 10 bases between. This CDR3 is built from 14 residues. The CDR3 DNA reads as TGTGCCAGCAGCTCTACAGTATTGAACACTGAAGCTTTCTTT. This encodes CASSSTVLNTEAFF.

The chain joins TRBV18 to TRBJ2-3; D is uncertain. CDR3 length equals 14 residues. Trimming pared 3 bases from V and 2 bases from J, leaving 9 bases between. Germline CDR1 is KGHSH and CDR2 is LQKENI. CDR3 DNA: TGTGCCAGCTCACCTGACTTATCCACAGATACGCAGTATTTT. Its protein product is CASSPDLSTDTQYF.

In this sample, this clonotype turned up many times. The CDR3 is CATSDLRGGTVLLAFF. DNA of the CDR3: TGTGCCACCAGTGATTTGCGGGGCGGTACCGTGTTGTTGGCTTTCTTT. V gene TRBV24-1 combines with J gene TRBJ1-1; D perhaps matches TRBD1 (5 bases). V was trimmed by 0 bases and J by 11 bases, leaving 21 bases between them. Looked up from germline, CDR1 is KGHDR and CDR2 is SFDVKD. There are 16 residues in the CDR3.

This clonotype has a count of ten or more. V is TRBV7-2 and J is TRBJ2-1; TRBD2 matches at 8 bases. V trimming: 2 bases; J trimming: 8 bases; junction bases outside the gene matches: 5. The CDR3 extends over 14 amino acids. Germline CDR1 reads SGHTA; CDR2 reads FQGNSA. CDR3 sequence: CASSLRGLADEQFF. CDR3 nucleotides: TGTGCCAGCAGCTTACGCGGACTAGCCGATGAGCAGTTCTTC. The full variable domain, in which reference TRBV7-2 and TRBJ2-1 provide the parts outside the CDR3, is GAGVSQSPSNKVTEKGKDVELRCDPISGHTALYWYRQSLGQGLEFLIYFQGNSAPDKSGLPSDRFSAERTGGSVSTLTIQRTQQEDSAVYLCASSLRGLADEQFFGPGTRLTVL.

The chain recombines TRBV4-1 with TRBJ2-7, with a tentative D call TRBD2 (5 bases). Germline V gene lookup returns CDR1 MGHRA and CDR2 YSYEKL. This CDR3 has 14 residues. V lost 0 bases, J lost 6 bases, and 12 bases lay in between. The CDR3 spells CASSQDQRAREQYF. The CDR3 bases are TGCGCCAGCAGCCAAGACCAGAGGGCCCGCGAGCAGTACTTC.

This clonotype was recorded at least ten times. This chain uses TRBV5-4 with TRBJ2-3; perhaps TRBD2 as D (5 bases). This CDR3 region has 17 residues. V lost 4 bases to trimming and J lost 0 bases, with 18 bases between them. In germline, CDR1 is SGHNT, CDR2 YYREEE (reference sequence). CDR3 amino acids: CASSPPLAPASTDTQYF. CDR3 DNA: TGTGCCAGCAGCCCTCCTCTAGCTCCCGCTAGCACAGATACGCAGTATTTT.

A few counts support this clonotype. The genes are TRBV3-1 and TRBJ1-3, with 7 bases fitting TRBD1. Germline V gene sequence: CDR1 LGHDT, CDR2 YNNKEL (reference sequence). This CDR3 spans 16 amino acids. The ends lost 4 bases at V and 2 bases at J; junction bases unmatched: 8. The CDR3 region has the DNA TGTGCCAGCAGCCGAACGACAGGGACGGCTGGAAACACCATATATTTT. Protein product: CASSRTTGTAGNTIYF.

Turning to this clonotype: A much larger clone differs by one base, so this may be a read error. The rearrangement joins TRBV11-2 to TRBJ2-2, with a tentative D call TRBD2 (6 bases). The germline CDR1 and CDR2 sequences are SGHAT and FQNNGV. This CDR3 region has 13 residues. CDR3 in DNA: TGTGCCAGCAGCTCGGGTGCCACCGGGGGGCTGTTTTTT. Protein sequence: CASSSGATGGLFF.

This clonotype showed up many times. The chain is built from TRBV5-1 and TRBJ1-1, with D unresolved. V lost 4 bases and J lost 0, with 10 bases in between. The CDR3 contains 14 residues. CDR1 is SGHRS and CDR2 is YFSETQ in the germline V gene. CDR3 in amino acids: CASSPSAVNTEAFF. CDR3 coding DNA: TGCGCCAGCAGCCCATCGGCTGTGAACACTGAAGCTTTCTTT.

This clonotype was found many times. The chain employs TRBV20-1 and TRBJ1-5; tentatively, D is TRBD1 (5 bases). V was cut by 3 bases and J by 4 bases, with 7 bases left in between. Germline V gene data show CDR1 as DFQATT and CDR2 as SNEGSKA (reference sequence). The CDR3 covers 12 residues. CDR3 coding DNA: TGCAGTGCTAGCCAGGGAAATCAGCCCCAGCATTTT. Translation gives CSASQGNQPQHF.

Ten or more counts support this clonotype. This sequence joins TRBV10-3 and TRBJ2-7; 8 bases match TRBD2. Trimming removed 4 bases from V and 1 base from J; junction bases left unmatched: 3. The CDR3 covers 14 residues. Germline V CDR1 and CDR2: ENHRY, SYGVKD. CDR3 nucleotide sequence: TGTGCCATCAGTGTATCTAGCGGGTCCTACGAGCAGTACTTC. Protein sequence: CAISVSSGSYEQYF.

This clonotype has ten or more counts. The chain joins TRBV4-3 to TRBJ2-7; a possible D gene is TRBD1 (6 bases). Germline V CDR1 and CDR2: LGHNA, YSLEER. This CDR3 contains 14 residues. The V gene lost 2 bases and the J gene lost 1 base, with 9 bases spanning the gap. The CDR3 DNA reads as TGCGCCAGCAGCCAAATCAGGGGTTCCTACGAGCAGTACTTC. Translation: CASSQIRGSYEQYF.

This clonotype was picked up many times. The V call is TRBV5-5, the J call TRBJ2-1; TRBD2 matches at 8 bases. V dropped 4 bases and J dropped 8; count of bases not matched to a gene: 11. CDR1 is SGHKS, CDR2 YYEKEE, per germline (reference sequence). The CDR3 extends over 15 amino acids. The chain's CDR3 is CASSPTGGPLDEQFF. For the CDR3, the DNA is TGTGCCAGCAGCCCAACGGGGGGGCCTCTCGATGAGCAGTTCTTC.

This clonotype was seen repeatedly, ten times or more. CDR3 loop: CASSWAGGLRSGELFF. As DNA, the CDR3 is TGTGCCAGCAGTTGGGCCGGGGGCCTTCGGAGCGGGGAGCTGTTTTTT. This chain connects TRBV6-5 to TRBJ2-2, with D possibly called TRBD1 or TRBD2 (6 bases each). The germline gives CDR1 MNHEY, CDR2 SVGAGI. The CDR3 extends over 16 amino acids. Trimming left V 4 bases short and J 7 bases short, with 19 bases between.

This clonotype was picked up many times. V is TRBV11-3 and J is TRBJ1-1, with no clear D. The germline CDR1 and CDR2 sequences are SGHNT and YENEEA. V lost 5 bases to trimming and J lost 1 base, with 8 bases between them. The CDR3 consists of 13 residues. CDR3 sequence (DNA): TGTGCCAGCAGCGAGGCGCGGAACACTGAAGCTTTCTTT. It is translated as CASSEARNTEAFF.

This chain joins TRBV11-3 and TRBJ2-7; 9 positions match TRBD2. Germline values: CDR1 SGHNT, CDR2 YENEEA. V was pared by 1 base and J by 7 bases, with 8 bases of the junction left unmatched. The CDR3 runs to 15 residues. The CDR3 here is CASSLGGLAGREQYF. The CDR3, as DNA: TGTGCCAGCAGCTTAGGGGGACTAGCCGGAAGGGAGCAGTACTTC.

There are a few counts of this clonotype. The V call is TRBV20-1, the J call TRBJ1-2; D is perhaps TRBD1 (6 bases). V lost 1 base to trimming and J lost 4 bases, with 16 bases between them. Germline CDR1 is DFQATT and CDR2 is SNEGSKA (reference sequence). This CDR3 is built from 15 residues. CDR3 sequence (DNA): TGCAGTGCTAGAGCTTCTGGAAGACAGGCCTATGGCTACACCTTC. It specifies CSARASGRQAYGYTF.